This TCR beta chain was observed in a study of sequential checkpoint blockade in melanoma. About the research overall: Randomization was 1:1 between first-line nivolumab→ipilimumab and ipilimumab→nivolumab.

Regarding treatment: randomized to nivolumab then ipilimumab (arm A) or the reverse (arm B). From thawed PBMCs, live CD3+CD8+ cells negative for CD19 and CD56 were sorted. Only a few counts were recorded for this clone. Trimming removed 4 bases from V and 3 bases from J, with 13 bases in between. In germline, CDR1 is SGDLS, CDR2 YYNGEE. The CDR3 loop spans 14 amino acids. The assay was immunoSEQ multiplex PCR, and TCRdb's table has in-frame clones only and misses some. The sample has about 10,000 clones, 73% seen once. The rearrangement uses TRBV9 and TRBJ2-5, with a possible D match to TRBD1 (6 bases). This receptor was obtained from a human donor with melanoma. This specimen consisted of CD8+ T cells sorted from blood (inferred from file names), obtained from a patient given nivolumab and ipilimumab in sequence. The CDR3 DNA reads as TGTGCCAGCAGCCCGTTTTGGACAGAAGAGACCCAGTACTTC. It codes for CASSPFWTEETQYF. Complete variable domain (other parts from reference TRBV9 and TRBJ2-5): DSGVTQTPKHLITATGQRVTLRCSPRSGDLSVYWYQQSLDQGLQFLIQYYNGEERAKGNILERFSAQQFPDLHSELNLSSLELGDSALYFCASSPFWTEETQYFGPGTRLLVL.